This T cell receptor beta chain was retrieved from a study of blood T cells in healthy people across ages. This clonotype has a handful of counts. Sample-barcoded 5' priming and a J-beta primer mix drove a second PCR of about 6 to 12 cycles. CDR3-containing paired-end reads numbering at least 2.5 million came from each sample. TCRdb re-called the 5' RACE reads with MiXCR, one entry per CDR3 protein. The repertoire includes 800,000 to 950,000 distinct CDR3 sequences, around 49% of them detected once, and roughly an eighth sits in the top ten. Donors each provided about 9.5 milliliters of peripheral blood. The clonotype originates from a man aged 30 to 39 in good health. Sequenced: blood.

Here the CDR3 DNA reads TGTGCTGGCCGTGAGGGGGCCGAAGAGACCCAGTACTTC. Encoded protein: CAGREGAEETQYF. This chain uses TRBV6-6 with TRBJ2-5; 7 nucleotides match TRBD1. CDR3 length: 13 amino acids. In germline, CDR1 is MNHNY, CDR2 SVGAGI (reference sequence).